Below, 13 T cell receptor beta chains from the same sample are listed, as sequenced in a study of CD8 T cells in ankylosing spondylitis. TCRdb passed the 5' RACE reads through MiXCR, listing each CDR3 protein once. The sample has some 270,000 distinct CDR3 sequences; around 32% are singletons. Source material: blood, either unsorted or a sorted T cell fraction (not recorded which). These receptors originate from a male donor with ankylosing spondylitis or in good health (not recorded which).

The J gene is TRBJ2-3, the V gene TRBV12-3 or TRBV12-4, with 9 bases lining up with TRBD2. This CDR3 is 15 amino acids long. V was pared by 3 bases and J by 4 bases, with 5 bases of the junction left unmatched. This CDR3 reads CASSFGLAGPDTQYF. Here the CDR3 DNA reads TGTGCCAGCAGTTTCGGGCTAGCGGGGCCAGATACGCAGTATTTT.

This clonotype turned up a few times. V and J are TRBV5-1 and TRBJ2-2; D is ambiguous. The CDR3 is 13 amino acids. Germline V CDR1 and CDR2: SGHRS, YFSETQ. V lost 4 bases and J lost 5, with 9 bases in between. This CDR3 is CASSQDRTGELFF. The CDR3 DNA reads TGCGCCAGCAGCCAGGACCGGACCGGGGAGCTGTTTTTT.

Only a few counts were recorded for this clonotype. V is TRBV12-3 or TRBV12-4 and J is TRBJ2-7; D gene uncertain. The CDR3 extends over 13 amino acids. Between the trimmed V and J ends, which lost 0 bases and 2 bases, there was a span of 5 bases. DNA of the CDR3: TGTGCCAGCAGTTTAGCCGTAACCTACGAGCAGTACTTC. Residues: CASSLAVTYEQYF.

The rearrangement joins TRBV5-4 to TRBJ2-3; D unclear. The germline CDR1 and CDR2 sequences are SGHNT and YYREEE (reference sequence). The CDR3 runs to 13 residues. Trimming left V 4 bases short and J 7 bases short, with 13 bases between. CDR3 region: CASSNPDLNTQYF. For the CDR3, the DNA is TGTGCCAGCAGCAACCCGGACCTGAATACGCAGTATTTT.

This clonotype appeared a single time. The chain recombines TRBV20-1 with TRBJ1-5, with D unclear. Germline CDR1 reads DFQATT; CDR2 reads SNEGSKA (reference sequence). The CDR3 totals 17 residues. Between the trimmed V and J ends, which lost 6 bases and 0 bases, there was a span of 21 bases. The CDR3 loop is CSATPDGLEYSNQPQHF. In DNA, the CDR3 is TGCAGTGCCACACCCGATGGATTGGAATATAGCAATCAGCCCCAGCATTTT.

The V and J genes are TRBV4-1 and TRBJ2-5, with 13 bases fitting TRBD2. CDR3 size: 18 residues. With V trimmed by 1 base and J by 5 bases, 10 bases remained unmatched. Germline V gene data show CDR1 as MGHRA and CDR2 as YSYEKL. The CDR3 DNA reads TGCGCCAGCAGCCAAGGAAGGACTAGCGGGGGAGTGGGGGAGACCCAGTACTTC. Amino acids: CASSQGRTSGGVGETQYF.

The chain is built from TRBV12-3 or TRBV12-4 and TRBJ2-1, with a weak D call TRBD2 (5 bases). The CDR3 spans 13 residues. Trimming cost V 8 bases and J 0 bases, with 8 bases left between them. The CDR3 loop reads CASGGLSYNEQFF. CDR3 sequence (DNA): TGTGCCAGCGGCGGACTCTCCTACAATGAGCAGTTCTTC.

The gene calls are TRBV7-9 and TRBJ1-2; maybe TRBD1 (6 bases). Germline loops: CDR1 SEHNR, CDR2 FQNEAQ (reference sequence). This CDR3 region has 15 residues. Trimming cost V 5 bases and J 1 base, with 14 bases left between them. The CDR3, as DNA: TGTGCCAGCAGCAAGACAGGAGATATTAACTATGGCTACACCTTC. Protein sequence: CASSKTGDINYGYTF. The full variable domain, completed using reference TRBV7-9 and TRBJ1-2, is DTGVSQNPRHKITKRGQNVTFRCDPISEHNRLYWYRQTLGQGPEFLTYFQNEAQLEKSRLLSDRFSAERPKGSFSTLEIQRTEQGDSAMYLCASSKTGDINYGYTFGSGTRLTVV.

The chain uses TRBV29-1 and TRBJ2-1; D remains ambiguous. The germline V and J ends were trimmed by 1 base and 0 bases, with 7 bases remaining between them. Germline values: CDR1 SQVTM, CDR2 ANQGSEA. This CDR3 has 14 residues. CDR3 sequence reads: CSVEGMSSYNEQFF. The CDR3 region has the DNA TGCAGCGTTGAAGGCATGAGCTCCTACAATGAGCAGTTCTTC.

CDR3: CSAREGAGGINEQYF. The CDR3 DNA reads as TGCAGTGCTAGAGAAGGGGCCGGGGGGATCAACGAGCAGTACTTC. The V and J genes are TRBV20-1 and TRBJ2-7; 7 bases line up with TRBD2. Per the germline V gene, CDR1 is DFQATT and CDR2 is SNEGSKA (reference sequence). The junction had 10 bases not matched to a gene; V was cut back by 0 bases and J by 5 bases. The CDR3 extends over 15 amino acids.

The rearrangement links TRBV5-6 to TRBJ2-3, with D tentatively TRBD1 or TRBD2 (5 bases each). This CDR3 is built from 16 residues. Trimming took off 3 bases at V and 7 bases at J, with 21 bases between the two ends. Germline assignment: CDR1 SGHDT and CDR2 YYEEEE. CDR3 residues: CASSSGPSIEGNTQYF. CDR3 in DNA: TGTGCCAGCAGCTCCGGACCTTCTATCGAGGGGAATACGCAGTATTTT.

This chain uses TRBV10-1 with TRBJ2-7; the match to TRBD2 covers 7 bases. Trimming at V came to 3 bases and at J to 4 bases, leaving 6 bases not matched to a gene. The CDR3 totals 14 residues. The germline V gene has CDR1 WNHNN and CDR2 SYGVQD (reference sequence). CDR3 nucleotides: TGCGCCAGCAGTGATGGGGGGGTAGGGTACGAGCAGTACTTC. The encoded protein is CASSDGGVGYEQYF.

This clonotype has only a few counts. The CDR3 protein is CASSQELGDGTEAFF. The CDR3 region has the DNA TGTGCCAGCAGCCAAGAACTCGGGGACGGCACTGAAGCTTTCTTT. The V call is TRBV3-1, the J call TRBJ1-1; a weak D match, TRBD1 (5 bases). V lost 0 bases and J lost 4, with 12 bases in between. This CDR3 is 15 amino acids long. Germline values: CDR1 LGHDT, CDR2 YNNKEL (reference sequence).